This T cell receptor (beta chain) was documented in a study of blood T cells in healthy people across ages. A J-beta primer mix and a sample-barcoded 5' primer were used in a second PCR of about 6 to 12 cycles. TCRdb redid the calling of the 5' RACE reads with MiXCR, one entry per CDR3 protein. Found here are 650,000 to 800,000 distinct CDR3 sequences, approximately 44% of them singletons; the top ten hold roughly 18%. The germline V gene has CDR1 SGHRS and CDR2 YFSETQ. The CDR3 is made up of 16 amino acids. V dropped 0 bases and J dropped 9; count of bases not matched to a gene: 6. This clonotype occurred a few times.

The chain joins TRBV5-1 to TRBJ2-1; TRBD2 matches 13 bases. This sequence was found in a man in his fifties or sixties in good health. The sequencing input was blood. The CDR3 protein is CASSLVGLAGLVEQFF. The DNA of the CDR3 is TGCGCCAGCAGCTTGGTGGGACTAGCGGGGCTAGTTGAGCAGTTCTTC.